The 11 T cell receptor beta chains given below trace back to one sample, sequenced in a study of blood T cell repertoires in COVID-19. The table came from immunoSEQ multiplex PCR; TCRdb's copy has only in-frame clones and leaves some out. Of about 170,000 clones in the sample, around nine tenths were seen once. Specimen: peripheral blood. All receptors derive from a man aged 65-85 years with acute or convalescent COVID-19.

This clone was seen many times. V gene TRBV6-2 or TRBV6-3 combines with J gene TRBJ2-5; D call uncertain. Germline CDR1 is MNHEY and CDR2 is SVGEGT. V lost 6 bases to trimming and J lost 4 bases, with 6 bases between them. The CDR3 totals 11 residues. The CDR3 region is CASSHSETQYF. The CDR3 DNA sequence: TGTGCCAGCAGCCACTCAGAGACCCAGTACTTC.

The chain uses TRBV7-2 and TRBJ2-5, with D possibly matching TRBD1 (5 bases). Trimming removed 1 base at V and 9 bases at J, with 12 bases between. This CDR3 spans 13 amino acids. CDR1 is SGHTA and CDR2 is FQGNSA in the germline V gene. In DNA, the CDR3 is TGTGCCAGCAGCTTAGGGACGGGCAGGGCCCAGTACTTC. Its protein product is CASSLGTGRAQYF. The full variable domain, its missing parts supplied by reference TRBV7-2 and TRBJ2-5, is GAGVSQSPSNKVTEKGKDVELRCDPISGHTALYWYRQSLGQGLEFLIYFQGNSAPDKSGLPSDRFSAERTGGSVSTLTIQRTQQEDSAVYLCASSLGTGRAQYFGPGTRLLVL.

The chain employs TRBV30 and TRBJ2-3; TRBD2 matches at 14 bases. Germline V gene lookup returns CDR1 GTSNPN and CDR2 SVGIG (reference sequence). The CDR3 consists of 16 residues. The J segment lost 0 bases and the V segment lost 3 bases, leaving 2 bases of the junction unmatched. Here the CDR3 reads CAWSRLAGGSTDTQYF. CDR3 sequence (DNA): TGTGCCTGGAGCCGACTAGCGGGAGGGAGCACAGATACGCAGTATTTT.

The genes are TRBV28 and TRBJ1-4, with D unresolved. This CDR3 comprises 15 residues. Deletions cut 2 bases from V and 4 bases from J, with 11 bases between. The germline gives CDR1 MDHEN, CDR2 SYDVKM. CDR3 region: CASSLKLRINEKLFF. For the CDR3, the DNA is TGTGCCAGCAGTTTAAAGTTGAGGATTAATGAAAAACTGTTTTTT.

The chain has TRBV7-8 and TRBJ2-7; TRBD2 matches 12 bases. This CDR3 spans 15 amino acids. CDR1 SGHVS and CDR2 FQNEAQ come from the germline V gene. Germline trimming cut 5 bases from V and 4 bases from J; bases unmatched to any gene: 6. The DNA of the CDR3 is TGTGCCAGCAGCCCAAGGACTAGCGGGGCGTACGAGCAGTACTTC. Its translation is CASSPRTSGAYEQYF.

The chain employs TRBV5-1 and TRBJ2-7; the D gene is possibly TRBD2 (5 bases). V was trimmed by 3 bases and J by 3 bases, leaving 13 bases between them. Germline V gives CDR1 SGHRS, CDR2 YFSETQ. The CDR3 loop spans 14 amino acids. CDR3 bases: TGCGCCAGCAGCTGGCAGTCCGGAGGCTACGAGCAGTACTTC. This codes for CASSWQSGGYEQYF.

The rearrangement links TRBV7-8 to TRBJ2-2, with D perhaps matching TRBD1 (6 bases). Germline CDR1 is SGHVS and CDR2 is FQNEAQ. The CDR3 runs 15 residues. Trimming took off 6 bases at V and 4 bases at J, with 15 bases between the two ends. CDR3 coding DNA: TGTGCCAGCAGGAGGCAGGCGACAGGCACCGGGGAGCTGTTTTTT. Encoded protein: CASRRQATGTGELFF.

Only one count was recorded for this clone. The V call is TRBV18, the J call TRBJ1-1; 7 bases line up with TRBD1. J gave up 1 base and V 4 bases, and 0 bases lay outside the gene matches. The CDR3 totals 13 residues. The germline CDR1 and CDR2 sequences are KGHSH and LQKENI. CDR3 protein: CASSRDRNTEAFF. CDR3 nucleotide sequence: TGTGCCAGCTCACGGGACAGGAACACTGAAGCTTTCTTT. The full variable domain, in which reference TRBV18 and TRBJ1-1 provide the parts outside the CDR3, is NAGVMQNPRHLVRRRGQEARLRCSPMKGHSHVYWYRQLPEEGLKFMVYLQKENIIDESGMPKERFSAEFPKEGPSILRIQQVVRGDSAAYFCASSRDRNTEAFFGQGTRLTVV.

The chain uses TRBV5-4 and TRBJ1-1; 9 bases agree with TRBD1. This CDR3 comprises 13 residues. Trimming at V came to 4 bases and at J to 8 bases, leaving 6 bases not matched to a gene. Germline CDR1 SGHNT, CDR2 YYREEE (reference sequence). For the CDR3, the DNA is TGTGCCAGCAGCGCTGACAGGGGGGGCGAAGCTTTCTTT. Translation gives CASSADRGGEAFF.

This rearrangement joins TRBV27 to TRBJ1-5; the match to TRBD1 covers 8 bases. Germline V lookup: CDR1 MNHEY, CDR2 SMNVEV (reference sequence). The CDR3 has 14 amino acids. Trimming removed 6 bases from V and 7 bases from J; junction bases left unmatched: 8. CDR3 coding DNA: TGTGCCAGCAGCTCCGGGACAGGTTGGCAGCCCCAGCATTTT. Translation gives CASSSGTGWQPQHF.

A remark on this clone: The sample carries other DNA sequences with the same CDR3. The chain uses TRBV20-1 and TRBJ1-5, with D unresolved. Trimming removed 3 bases at V and 5 bases at J, with 8 bases between. Germline lookup yields CDR1 DFQATT and CDR2 SNEGSKA (reference sequence). CDR3 length: 12 amino acids. The CDR3 bases are TGCAGTGCTAGTGCGGGAGATCAGCCCCAGCATTTT. Protein product: CSASAGDQPQHF.